One sample yielded the 19 T cell receptor beta chains listed below, sequenced in a study of T cell changes during pregnancy in multiple sclerosis. TCRdb keeps only in-frame clones here, not all; method: immunoSEQ multiplex PCR. In the table there are tens of thousands of clones, more than 85% of which are singletons. This material consisted of peripheral blood, taken before pregnancy. The receptors stem from a female donor with multiple sclerosis, enrolled in a pregnancy study.

This clone appeared once. The chain recombines TRBV25-1 with TRBJ1-4; TRBD1 is a possible D gene (6 bases). Trimming removed 4 bases at V and 8 bases at J, with 14 bases between. The CDR3 length is 14 residues. CDR1 and CDR2 from the germline V gene are MGHDK and SYGVNS. The CDR3 DNA is TGTGCCAGCAGTGTCGGGGGGCAAGGGGAAAAACTGTTTTTT. This translates into CASSVGGQGEKLFF.

The genes are TRBV7-9 and TRBJ2-2; 13 bases line up with TRBD2. J lost 1 base, V lost 5 bases, and 7 bases had no gene match. The CDR3 extends over 18 amino acids. The germline V gene has CDR1 SEHNR and CDR2 FQNEAQ (reference sequence). The CDR3 DNA reads as TGTGCCAGCAGCCCGGGGGGACTAGCGGGGCAGAACACCGGGGAGCTGTTTTTT. Translation: CASSPGGLAGQNTGELFF.

The chain has TRBV11-2 and TRBJ1-2; D may be TRBD1 (6 bases). V gave up 5 bases and J gave up 4 bases, with 17 bases separating them. The germline gives CDR1 SGHAT, CDR2 FQNNGV. The CDR3 loop spans 15 amino acids. CDR3 DNA sequence: TGTGCCAGCAGCCCCGACAGGACCTATCTCTATGGCTACACCTTC. It specifies CASSPDRTYLYGYTF.

The chain couples TRBV7-9 to TRBJ1-1; 7 bases match TRBD1. Unmatched junction bases numbered 5, after V lost 5 bases and J lost 5 bases. This CDR3 region has 13 residues. Germline assignment: CDR1 SEHNR and CDR2 FQNEAQ (reference sequence). Here the CDR3 reads CASSPSGGTEAFF. In DNA form, the CDR3 reads TGTGCCAGCAGCCCATCAGGGGGAACTGAAGCTTTCTTT. The variable domain in full, with the rest retrieved from reference TRBV7-9 and TRBJ1-1, is DTGVSQNPRHKITKRGQNVTFRCDPISEHNRLYWYRQTLGQGPEFLTYFQNEAQLEKSRLLSDRFSAERPKGSFSTLEIQRTEQGDSAMYLCASSPSGGTEAFFGQGTRLTVV.

J is TRBJ1-3 and V is TRBV7-2; possible D gene TRBD1, 5 bases. The CDR3 spans 16 residues. V was shortened by 1 base and J by 2 bases, with 12 bases between the two germline ends. Germline CDR1 and CDR2: SGHTA and FQGNSA. In DNA form, the CDR3 reads TGTGCCAGCAGCTTAGGAGCAGGGTTGGCTGGAAACACCATATATTTT. It is translated as CASSLGAGLAGNTIYF. Together with reference TRBV7-2 and TRBJ1-3, the CDR3 gives the full variable domain: GAGVSQSPSNKVTEKGKDVELRCDPISGHTALYWYRQSLGQGLEFLIYFQGNSAPDKSGLPSDRFSAERTGGSVSTLTIQRTQQEDSAVYLCASSLGAGLAGNTIYFGEGSWLTVV.

The chain links TRBV7-9 to TRBJ2-7; maybe TRBD1 (5 bases). V was shortened by 5 bases and J by 6 bases, with 11 bases between the two germline ends. This CDR3 region has 12 residues. Germline V gene lookup returns CDR1 SEHNR and CDR2 FQNEAQ (reference sequence). The CDR3 sequence: CASSGSGPEQYF. The CDR3 coding sequence is TGTGCCAGCAGCGGATCAGGGCCCGAGCAGTACTTC.

This clone was picked up a small number of times. This chain joins TRBV6-1 and TRBJ1-5; D gene uncertain. V was cut by 3 bases and J by 2 bases, with 8 bases left in between. CDR3 size: 14 residues. Germline values: CDR1 MNHNS, CDR2 SASEGT. The CDR3 loop is CASSDRGGNQPQHF. Written as DNA, the CDR3 is TGTGCCAGCAGTGATAGAGGTGGCAATCAGCCCCAGCATTTT.

The rearrangement joins TRBV11-3 to TRBJ2-2; 10 nucleotides agree with TRBD2. The CDR3 covers 18 residues. V shed 5 bases, J shed 4 bases, and the junction held 13 bases outside the gene matches. The germline gives CDR1 SGHNT, CDR2 YENEEA. Here the CDR3 reads CASSPGVLAGAGTGELFF. The CDR3 DNA reads TGTGCCAGCAGCCCAGGTGTTCTAGCGGGGGCTGGCACCGGGGAGCTGTTTTTT.

V and J are TRBV27 and TRBJ2-3; TRBD1 is a possible D gene (6 bases). The CDR3 is 15 amino acids. CDR1 is MNHEY, CDR2 SMNVEV, per germline (reference sequence). V was shortened by 2 bases and J by 5 bases, with 14 bases between the two germline ends. The CDR3 bases are TGTGCCAGCAGTTTAGAGACGGCACAGGGAGATACGCAGTATTTT. Residues: CASSLETAQGDTQYF.

This clone was seen more than once but under ten times. The chain employs TRBV18 and TRBJ1-1, with no clear D. Trimming removed 1 base from V and 0 bases from J, with 15 bases in between. The CDR3 length is 17 residues. Germline values: CDR1 KGHSH, CDR2 LQKENI. This CDR3 reads CASSPLQVRAMNTEAFF. CDR3 DNA sequence: TGTGCCAGCTCACCACTCCAGGTGCGGGCGATGAACACTGAAGCTTTCTTT.

This clone was seen a single time. The chain combines TRBV14 with TRBJ2-7; D perhaps matches TRBD2 (6 bases). The CDR3 spans 17 residues. Germline CDR1 SGHDN, CDR2 FVKESK. The germline V and J ends were trimmed by 2 bases and 3 bases, with 20 bases remaining between them. CDR3 in DNA: TGTGCCAGCAGCCAACTTGGCGGACACCCCGGGGGCTACGAGCAGTACTTC. This codes for CASSQLGGHPGGYEQYF.

The rearrangement links TRBV6-1 to TRBJ2-3; 7 bases match TRBD1. The CDR3 contains 15 residues. Trimming took 8 bases from V and 0 from J; bases not matched to a gene: 8. Germline V CDR1 and CDR2: MNHNS, SASEGT. CDR3 sequence: CASRIDRVSTDTQYF. CDR3 sequence (DNA): TGTGCCAGCCGGATAGACAGGGTGAGCACAGATACGCAGTATTTT.

The rearrangement joins TRBV6-1 to TRBJ1-2, with TRBD1 as a possible D gene (6 bases). Trimming pared 5 bases from V and 0 bases from J, leaving 13 bases between. This CDR3 contains 15 residues. Germline lookup yields CDR1 MNHNS and CDR2 SASEGT. CDR3 in amino acids: CASSRRQDANYGYTF. The CDR3, as DNA: TGTGCCAGCAGTCGTCGACAGGACGCTAACTATGGCTACACCTTC.

This sequence joins TRBV18 and TRBJ2-7; tentative D call: TRBD1 (5 bases). The V gene's germline CDR1 is KGHSH and CDR2 LQKENI. The CDR3 loop spans 13 amino acids. V was trimmed by 6 bases and J by 4 bases, leaving 13 bases between them. CDR3: CASSPRTPYEQYF. CDR3 nucleotides: TGTGCCAGCTCCCCGCGGACACCGTACGAGCAGTACTTC.

Here the CDR3 reads CASSTSGRTDTQYF. DNA for the CDR3: TGTGCCAGTTCGACTAGCGGGAGGACAGATACGCAGTATTTT. The chain joins TRBV6-5 to TRBJ2-3; 13 bases match TRBD2. The CDR3 totals 14 residues. Unmatched junction bases numbered 3, after V lost 9 bases and J lost 3 bases. Germline values: CDR1 MNHEY, CDR2 SVGAGI.

This clone has just a few counts. The V call is TRBV2, the J call TRBJ1-4; 7 bases are shared with TRBD1. The germline V gene encodes CDR1 SNHLY and CDR2 FYNNEI. The CDR3 has 15 residues. With V trimmed by 10 bases and J by 7 bases, 15 bases remained unmatched. The CDR3 is CATRPQGVTGEKLFF. The CDR3 DNA sequence: TGTGCCACCAGACCCCAGGGGGTTACGGGTGAAAAACTGTTTTTT.

The J gene is TRBJ2-7, the V gene TRBV27; perhaps TRBD2 as D (5 bases). Between the trimmed V and J ends, which lost 6 bases and 0 bases, there was a span of 15 bases. CDR3 size: 15 residues. Germline CDR1 reads MNHEY; CDR2 reads SMNVEV (reference sequence). The CDR3 loop is CASSWAGLSSYEQYF. The CDR3 nucleotides read TGTGCCAGCAGCTGGGCGGGCCTAAGCTCCTACGAGCAGTACTTC.

The chain recombines TRBV6-5 with TRBJ2-1; 9 bases are shared with TRBD1. This CDR3 contains 14 residues. CDR1 and CDR2 from the germline V gene are MNHEY and SVGAGI. J gave up 12 bases and V 6 bases, and 12 bases lay outside the gene matches. The CDR3 DNA follows: TGTGCCAGCAGCATGGGACAGGGAGTTAGCCGGCAGTTCTTC. Its protein is CASSMGQGVSRQFF.

The chain has TRBV18 and TRBJ2-7; 10 positions agree with TRBD1. The CDR3 spans 14 residues. Trimming took 5 bases from V and 0 from J; bases not matched to a gene: 1. Germline V gene lookup returns CDR1 KGHSH and CDR2 LQKENI. The CDR3 is CASSWDRGSYEQYF. As DNA, the CDR3 is TGTGCCAGCTCATGGGACAGGGGCTCCTACGAGCAGTACTTC.